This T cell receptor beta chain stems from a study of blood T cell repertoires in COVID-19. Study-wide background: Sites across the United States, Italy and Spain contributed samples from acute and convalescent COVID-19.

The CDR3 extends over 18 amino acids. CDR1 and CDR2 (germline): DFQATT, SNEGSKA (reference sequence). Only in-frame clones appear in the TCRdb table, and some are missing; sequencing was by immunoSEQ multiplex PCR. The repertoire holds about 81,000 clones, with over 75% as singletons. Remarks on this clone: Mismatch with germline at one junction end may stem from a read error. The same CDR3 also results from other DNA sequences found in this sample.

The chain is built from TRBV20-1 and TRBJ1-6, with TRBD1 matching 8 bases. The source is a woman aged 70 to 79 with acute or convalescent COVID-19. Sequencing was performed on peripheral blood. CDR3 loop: CSASQGATGAPYNSPLHF. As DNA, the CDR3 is TGCAGTGCTAGTCAGGGGGCTACTGGAGCGCCCTATAATTCACCCCTCCATTTT.